This TCR beta chain came from a study of T-cell memory formation after mild COVID-19. Findings of the study overall: Contracting CD8+ clones were enriched in EMRA, CD4+ mainly in CM and EM.

This CDR3 is built from 16 residues. V lost 0 bases and J lost 2, with 14 bases in between. The germline V gene has CDR1 SGHVS and CDR2 FQNEAQ. In TCRdb, the 5' RACE reads were re-called with MiXCR into one record per CDR3 protein. Of 25,000 to 35,000 distinct CDR3 sequences in the sample, roughly 12% were seen once. Within the sample, this clonotype is medium-sized (0.01 to 0.1%). Its target is unknown. The sequenced material came from PBMCs or a T cell subset sorted from them (not recorded which). The receptor was derived from an adult woman who had mild COVID-19 (a few samples of this study predate the infection). Cell type and time point are not known. The gene calls are TRBV7-8 and TRBJ2-7; possibly TRBD2 for D (6 bases). The DNA for the CDR3 is TGTGCCAGCAGCTTAGCGGAGGGCGGTCCAACCTACGAGCAGTACTTC. It yields the protein CASSLAEGGPTYEQYF. The variable domain in full, with the rest retrieved from reference TRBV7-8 and TRBJ2-7, is GAGVSQSPRYKVAKRGQDVALRCDPISGHVSLFWYQQALGQGPEFLTYFQNEAQLDKSGLPSDRFFAERPEGSVSTLKIQRTQQEDSAVYLCASSLAEGGPTYEQYFGPGTRLTVT.